The subject of this entry is one TCR beta chain. Antigen: not known. This entry is derived from a study of cytomegalovirus exposure and HLA in healthy donors. Study background: Genetic ancestry analysis placed approximately 78% of the approximately 390 donors that were genotyped in the Caucasian-associated cluster.

Regarding the study as a whole: The study labeled 150 to 200 TCR beta chains cytomegalovirus-associated. Most of the TCR beta V segments (in an earlier analysis) were productive either about 87% or about 30% of the time.

Primers included in the PCR were 60 Vbeta and 13 Jbeta primers. In the original analysis: Later analysis identified tens of millions of unique TCR beta chains, about 10 million shared. Measured with immunoSEQ multiplex PCR; TCRdb has only the in-frame clones, and not every one. V and J calls plus clone size are reproduced from that table; the DNA served to infer D and trimming. Counted here are some 200,000 clones, about 90% occurring once; the ten biggest clones make up more than 0.2%. This TCR came from a girl under three years old in good health and CMV-seronegative. Sequenced input: PBMCs.

CDR3: CASSFFHTQPDTQYF. CDR3 nucleotide sequence: TGTGCCAGCAGCTTTTTTCACACACAGCCAGATACGCAGTATTTT. This sequence joins TRBV7-9 and TRBJ2-3, with D unresolved. Germline V gene lookup returns CDR1 SEHNR and CDR2 FQNEAQ (reference sequence). Trimming took off 3 bases at V and 4 bases at J, with 14 bases between the two ends. CDR3 length: 15 amino acids.